The sequence of this TCR beta chain was determined in a study of blood T cell repertoires in COVID-19. CDR1 is GTSNPN, CDR2 SVGIG, per germline (reference sequence). The CDR3 is 21 residues long. Losses at the gene ends were 2 bases for V and 0 bases for J; bases not matched to a gene: 21. The table came from immunoSEQ multiplex PCR; TCRdb's copy has only in-frame clones and leaves some out. Of 64,000 or so clones listed, around four fifths are singletons. Sequenced material: peripheral blood. The sequence derives from a man aged 80 or over with acute or convalescent COVID-19. The chain recombines TRBV30 with TRBJ2-1, with TRBD1 identical over 8 bases. The CDR3 sequence is CAWSKRQGYGRFYSSYNEQFF. The CDR3 nucleotides read TGTGCCTGGAGTAAGAGACAGGGGTACGGTCGGTTTTATAGCTCCTACAATGAGCAGTTCTTC.